This TCR beta chain was captured in a study of blood T cell repertoires in COVID-19. The wider study: COVID-19 samples, acute and convalescent, were from the United States, Italy and Spain.

The ends were cut back, 5 bases at V and 10 bases at J, with 21 bases in the middle. The CDR3 covers 16 residues. CDR1 is MDHEN and CDR2 is SYDVKM in the germline V gene. Per the original methods: Quantification of nucleated cells was approximated via reference gene primer amplification. The protocol was immunoSEQ multiplex PCR, while the TCRdb copy is restricted to in-frame clones and leaves out a portion. V and J calls and clone size are copied from that table; D and trimming were computed from the DNA. In the table there are hundreds of thousands of clones, 80% to 90% of which are singletons. This TCR was recovered from a woman between 50 and 59 years old who had recovered from COVID-19. This chain connects TRBV28 to TRBJ1-6; weak D call: TRBD1 (5 bases). Sequenced sample: peripheral blood. Here the CDR3 DNA reads TGTGCCAGCAGTCGGGGAGGAGGGCAGGGAGGATCACCCCTCCACTTT. Its protein is CASSRGGGQGGSPLHF.